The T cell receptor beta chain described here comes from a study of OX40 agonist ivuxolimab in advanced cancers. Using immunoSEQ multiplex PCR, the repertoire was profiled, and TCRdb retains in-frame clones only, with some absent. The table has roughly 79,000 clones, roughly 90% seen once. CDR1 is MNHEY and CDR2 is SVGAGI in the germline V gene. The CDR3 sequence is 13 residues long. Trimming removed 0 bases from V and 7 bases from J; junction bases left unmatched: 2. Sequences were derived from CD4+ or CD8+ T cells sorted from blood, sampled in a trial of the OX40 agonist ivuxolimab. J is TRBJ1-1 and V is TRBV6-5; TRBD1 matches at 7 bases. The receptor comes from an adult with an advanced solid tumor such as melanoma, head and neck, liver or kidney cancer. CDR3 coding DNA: TGTGCCAGCAGTTACTCAGGGGGCTATGAAGCTTTCTTT. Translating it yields CASSYSGGYEAFF.